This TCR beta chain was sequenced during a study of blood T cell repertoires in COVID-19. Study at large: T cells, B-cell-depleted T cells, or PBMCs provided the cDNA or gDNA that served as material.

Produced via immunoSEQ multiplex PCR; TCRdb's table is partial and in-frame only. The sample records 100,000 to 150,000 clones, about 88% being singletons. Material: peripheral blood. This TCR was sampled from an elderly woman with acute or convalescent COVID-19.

Here the CDR3 reads CASSVTGTPSLYTF. As DNA, the CDR3 is TGTGCCAGCAGTGTAACCGGGACACCATCCCTCTACACCTTC. The chain employs TRBV28 and TRBJ1-2, with D tentatively TRBD1 (6 bases). The CDR3 runs 14 residues. The V gene lost 5 bases and the J gene lost 10 bases, with 20 bases spanning the gap. CDR1 MDHEN and CDR2 SYDVKM come from the germline V gene.